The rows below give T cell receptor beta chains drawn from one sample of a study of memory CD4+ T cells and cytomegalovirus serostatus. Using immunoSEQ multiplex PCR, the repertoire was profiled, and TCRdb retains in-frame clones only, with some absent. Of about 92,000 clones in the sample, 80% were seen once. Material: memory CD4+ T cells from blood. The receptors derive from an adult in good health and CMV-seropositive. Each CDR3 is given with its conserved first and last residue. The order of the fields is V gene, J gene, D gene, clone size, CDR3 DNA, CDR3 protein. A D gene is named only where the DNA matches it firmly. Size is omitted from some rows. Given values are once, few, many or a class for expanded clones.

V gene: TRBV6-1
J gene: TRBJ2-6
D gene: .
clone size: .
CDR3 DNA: TGTGCCAGCAGTGATTTGGCAGGGGAGGCGGGGGCCAACGTCCTGACTTTC
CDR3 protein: CASSDLAGEAGANVLTF

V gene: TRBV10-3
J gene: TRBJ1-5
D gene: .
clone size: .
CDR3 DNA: TGTGCCCCCAGCTGGGATAGCAATCAGCCCCAGCATTTT
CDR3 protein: CAPSWDSNQPQHF

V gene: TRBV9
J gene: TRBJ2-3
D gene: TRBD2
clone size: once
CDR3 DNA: TGTGCCAGCAGCCGCGACTTGGCGGGAGCTGGAGATACGCAGTATTTT
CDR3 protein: CASSRDLAGAGDTQYF

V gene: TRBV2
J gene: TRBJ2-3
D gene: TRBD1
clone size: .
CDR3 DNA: TGTGCCAGCAGGAGACAGGGGAGGAATACGCAGTATTTT
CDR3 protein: CASRRQGRNTQYF

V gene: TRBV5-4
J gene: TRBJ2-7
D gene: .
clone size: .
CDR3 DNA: TGTGCCAGCAGCTTCTACGGCGGAGGGGAGAGAGAGCAGTACTTC
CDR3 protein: CASSFYGGGEREQYF

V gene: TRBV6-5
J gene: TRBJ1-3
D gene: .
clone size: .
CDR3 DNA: TGTGCCAGCAGTTACAAGAACACCATATATTTT
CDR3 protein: CASSYKNTIYF

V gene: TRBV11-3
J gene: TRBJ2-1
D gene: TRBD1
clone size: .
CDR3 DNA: TGTGCCAGCAGCTCCGGACAGGGACCCTACAATGAGCAGTTCTTC
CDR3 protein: CASSSGQGPYNEQFF

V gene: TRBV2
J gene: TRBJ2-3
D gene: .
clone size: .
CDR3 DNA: TGTGCCAGCAGTGGAAACAAGGGGGGCACAGATACGCAGTATTTT
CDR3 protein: CASSGNKGGTDTQYF

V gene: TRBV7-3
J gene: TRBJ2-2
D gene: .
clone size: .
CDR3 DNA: TGTGCCAGCAGCCCCCATGGGGGGCCGAACACCGGGGAGCTGTTTTTT
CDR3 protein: CASSPHGGPNTGELFF

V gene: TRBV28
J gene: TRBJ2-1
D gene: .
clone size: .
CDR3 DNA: TGTGCCAGCAGGAGTGACTACAATGAGCAGTTCTTC
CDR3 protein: CASRSDYNEQFF

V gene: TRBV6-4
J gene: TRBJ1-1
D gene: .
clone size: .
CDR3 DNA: TGTGCCAGCAAGCCGGGACCCACGAACACTGAAGCTTTCTTT
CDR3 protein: CASKPGPTNTEAFF

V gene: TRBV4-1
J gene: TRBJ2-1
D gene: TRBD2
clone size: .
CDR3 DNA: TGCGCCAGCAGCCGACTAGCCCCTACTAGCGGGAGATCCTATGAGCAGTTCTTC
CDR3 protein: CASSRLAPTSGRSYEQFF

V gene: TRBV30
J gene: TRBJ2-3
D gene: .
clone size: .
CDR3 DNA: TGTGCCTGGAGTGTAGGGCAGGGCGAAAGCACAGATACGCAGTATTTT
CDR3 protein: CAWSVGQGESTDTQYF

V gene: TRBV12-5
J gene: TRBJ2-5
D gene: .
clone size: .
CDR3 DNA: TGTGCTAGTGGTTTGGGGCCGGAATCGAAGCAGTACTTC
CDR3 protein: CASGLGPESKQYF

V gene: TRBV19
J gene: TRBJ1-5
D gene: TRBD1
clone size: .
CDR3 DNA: TGTGCCAGTTCGCGGGACAGCTATAATCAGCCCCAGCATTTT
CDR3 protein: CASSRDSYNQPQHF

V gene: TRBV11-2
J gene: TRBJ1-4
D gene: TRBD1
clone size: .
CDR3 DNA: TGTGCCAGCAGCAGAGGACAGGGAACGACTAATGAAAAACTGTTTTTT
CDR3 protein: CASSRGQGTTNEKLFF

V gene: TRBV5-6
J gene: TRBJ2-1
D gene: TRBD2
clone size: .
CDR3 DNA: TGTGCCAGCAGTCTAGCGGGAAGAATCAATGAGCAGTTCTTC
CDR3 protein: CASSLAGRINEQFF